This T cell receptor beta chain emerged from a study of T cells after yellow fever vaccination. Study findings and constraints: A large majority of primary-vaccination clones showed up again after the booster (around 96% CD4, around 90% CD8).

The TCR cDNA carried a universal primer site and UMIs from 5'RACE template switching. TCRdb recomputed calls from the 5' RACE reads with MiXCR, one row per CDR3 protein. The table includes around 300,000 distinct CDR3 sequences, 4.1% detected once. This CDR3 is built from 12 residues. V lost 0 bases and J 6 bases, leaving 7 bases between the germline ends. CDR1 is SGHRS and CDR2 is YFSETQ in the germline V gene. This clonotype was seen ten or more times. Its target is unknown. The source material was PBMCs, sampled 5 days after the yellow fever booster vaccination. The sequence came from a man aged 18 to 35 who received the YFV17D yellow fever vaccine. V usage is TRBV5-1 and J usage is TRBJ2-7; the D is unclear. The CDR3 reads CASSLDVSEQYF. For the CDR3, the DNA is TGCGCCAGCAGCTTGGATGTCTCCGAGCAGTACTTC.